This T cell receptor beta chain was captured in a study of shared clonotypes between healthy human individuals. Study conclusions and caveats: Around 5.3% of naive CD4 clonotypes were shared across a few donors. Researchers sampled only blood; tissue repertoires likely differ.

The germline V and J ends were trimmed by 2 bases and 6 bases, with 14 bases remaining between them. The CDR3 contains 15 residues. From germline, CDR1 is MNHEY and CDR2 SVGAGI. Concerning this clone itself: The antigen is not known.

Splitting of each subset's genomic DNA was done evenly across several immunoSEQ plates. TCRdb's copy holds only in-frame clones and misses some; the assay was immunoSEQ multiplex PCR. The sample has some 2,500,000 clones, more than 85% seen once. Material: naive CD4+ T cells from PBMCs. Regarding subset: CD45RA+ positively selected. The genes are TRBV6-5 and TRBJ2-1, with D maybe TRBD1 (5 bases). This clonotype was obtained from a man younger than 30 in good health. Some clones in this sample may be carry-over from other donors' samples. The CDR3, as DNA: TGTGCCAGCAGTTACGGGGCATCACTCGGCAATGAGCAGTTCTTC. This codes for CASSYGASLGNEQFF.